This TCR beta chain was documented in a study of blood T cell repertoires in COVID-19. Across the study: Nucleic acid was either cDNA or gDNA, and it came from T cells, B-cell-depleted T cells, or PBMCs.

In the original analysis: Scientists estimated how many nucleated cells there were by amplifying reference gene primers. Libraries were prepared by immunoSEQ multiplex PCR; TCRdb keeps only in-frame clonotypes and omits some of them. Clone size and the V and J calls come from that table; the DNA yielded D and trimming. The sample shows about 170,000 clones, 80% to 90% of them seen only once. The sequencing sample was made of peripheral blood. The origin of this receptor is a woman older than 75 with acute or convalescent COVID-19.

CDR3 amino acids: CASSLGGLASVEQFF. CDR3 nucleotide sequence: TGTGCCAGCAGCTTAGGGGGACTAGCGTCGGTTGAGCAGTTCTTC. This chain uses TRBV7-6 with TRBJ2-1; TRBD2 agrees at 10 bases. V lost 1 base and J lost 9; bases outside the gene matches: 6. CDR1 is SGHVS and CDR2 is FNYEAQ in the germline V gene. CDR3 length: 15 amino acids.